Below are 4 T cell receptor beta chains sequenced from a single sample in a study of blood T cells in healthy people across ages. A J-beta primer mix and a sample-barcoded 5' primer were used in a second PCR of about 6 to 12 cycles. In TCRdb, the 5' RACE reads were re-called with MiXCR into one record per CDR3 protein. Of some 640,000 distinct CDR3 sequences in the sample, 45% to 50% were seen once. Sequencing input: blood. The receptors come from a woman in her sixties or seventies in good health.

This chain uses TRBV7-2 with TRBJ1-1; no reliable D call. The germline gives CDR1 SGHTA, CDR2 FQGNSA. Trimming removed 4 bases at V and 0 bases at J, with 6 bases between. There are 13 residues in the CDR3. In DNA, the CDR3 is TGTGCCAGCAGCTCCAGTCTGAACACTGAAGCTTTCTTT. Translating gives CASSSSLNTEAFF.

This chain links TRBV20-1 with TRBJ2-3; no clear D. Per germline, CDR1 DFQATT and CDR2 SNEGSKA (reference sequence). V was shortened by 5 bases and J by 1 base, with 16 bases between the two germline ends. The CDR3 extends over 15 amino acids. The CDR3 is CSAPDPGSGTDTQYF. The CDR3 DNA reads TGCAGTGCTCCGGACCCCGGCAGCGGCACAGATACGCAGTATTTT.

CDR3 amino acids: CASSSGTPAGEQYF. Here the CDR3 DNA reads TGCGCCAGCAGCTCCGGGACACCAGCAGGAGAGCAGTACTTC. This rearrangement joins TRBV5-1 to TRBJ2-4, with D perhaps matching TRBD1 (6 bases). V lost 3 bases and J 13 bases, leaving 20 bases between the germline ends. The V gene's germline CDR1 is SGHRS and CDR2 YFSETQ. This CDR3 is built from 14 residues.

The chain is built from TRBV7-2 and TRBJ2-1; 7 bases line up with TRBD2. The CDR3 sequence is 18 residues long. Germline lookup yields CDR1 SGHTA and CDR2 FQGNSA. Losses at the gene ends were 1 base for V and 8 bases for J; bases not matched to a gene: 17. CDR3 DNA sequence: TGTGCCAGCAGCTTAGGACGCGGCGTGGGAGGGAGGGTTGATGAGCAGTTCTTC. Protein sequence: CASSLGRGVGGRVDEQFF.